These T cell receptor beta chains were read from a single sample in a study of cytomegalovirus exposure and HLA in healthy donors. TCRdb's copy holds only in-frame clones and misses some; the assay was immunoSEQ multiplex PCR. This sample carries around 75,000 clones, with roughly 15% going to the ten biggest clones. The sequencing input was PBMCs. Receptors originate from a middle-aged man in good health and CMV-seropositive. Both conserved end residues are part of each CDR3. The order of the fields is V gene, D gene, J gene, CDR3 protein, CDR3 DNA. A D gene is named only where the DNA matches it firmly.

>TRBV5-1|.|TRBJ2-7
CASRTDFSYEQYF
TGCGCCAGCAGAACGGACTTCTCCTACGAGCAGTACTTC
>TRBV27|TRBD2|TRBJ2-3
CASSPRGVQGLAGHPTDTQYF
TGTGCCAGCAGCCCCAGGGGGGTTCAAGGACTAGCGGGGCACCCCACAGATACGCAGTATTTT
>TRBV27|.|TRBJ2-3
CAAGRDRDTQYF
TGTGCCGCGGGGCGCGACCGTGATACGCAGTATTTT
>TRBV25-1|.|TRBJ1-2
CASKLSGQTYGYTF
TGTGCCAGCAAATTATCTGGACAGACCTATGGCTACACCTTC
>TRBV29-1|.|TRBJ2-7
CSVLVSYEQYF
TGCAGCGTACTTGTTTCCTACGAGCAGTACTTC
>TRBV7-7|TRBD2|TRBJ2-5
CASSLAGGRQETQYF
TGTGCCAGCAGCCTAGCGGGGGGGAGGCAAGAGACCCAGTACTTC
>TRBV2|.|TRBJ2-7
CASRNLRSSYEQYF
TGTGCCAGCAGGAACCTACGGAGCTCCTACGAGCAGTACTTC
>TRBV2|TRBD1|TRBJ1-5
CASTIGTGHNQPQHF
TGTGCCAGCACTATTGGGACAGGCCACAATCAGCCCCAGCATTTT
>TRBV5-1|TRBD2|TRBJ2-1
CASSLGGTSGRSNSYNEQFF
TGCGCCAGCAGCCTGGGAGGGACTAGCGGGAGGTCCAACTCCTACAATGAGCAGTTCTTC
>TRBV10-3|.|TRBJ1-2
CAISGERASGYTF
TGTGCCATCAGTGGGGAGCGGGCCAGCGGCTACACCTTC
>TRBV4-2|.|TRBJ1-2
CASSQELTGSYGYTF
TGTGCCAGCAGCCAAGAACTCACGGGATCCTATGGCTACACCTTC
>TRBV4-1|.|TRBJ1-1
CASSHSGLSPRGNTEAFF
TGCGCCAGCAGCCATTCGGGACTTTCCCCTAGAGGGAACACTGAAGCTTTCTTT
>TRBV7-9|TRBD2|TRBJ2-7
CASSLGLAGDWYF
TGTGCCAGCAGCTTAGGACTAGCGGGAGACTGGTACTTC
>TRBV11-2|TRBD1|TRBJ1-2
CASSFTGQGDGYTF
TGTGCCAGCAGCTTTACGGGACAGGGGGATGGCTACACCTTC
>TRBV4-1|TRBD1|TRBJ1-2
CASSQPGQGFSGNYGYTF
TGCGCCAGCAGCCAGCCGGGACAGGGGTTTTCGGGGAACTATGGCTACACCTTC
>TRBV6-1|TRBD1|TRBJ1-6
CASSAISDRVNSPLHF
TGTGCCAGCAGTGCGATATCGGACAGGGTAAATTCACCCCTCCACTTT
>TRBV13|.|TRBJ2-3
CASSLAGVTDTQYF
TGTGCCAGCAGCTTAGCGGGGGTCACAGATACGCAGTATTTT
>TRBV2|TRBD1|TRBJ1-5
CASSRDRDQPQHF
TGTGCCAGCAGCCGGGACAGGGATCAGCCCCAGCATTTT
>TRBV18|.|TRBJ2-2
CASSPQSGANTGELFF
TGTGCCAGCTCACCACAGAGCGGCGCGAACACCGGGGAGCTGTTTTTT
>TRBV7-2|.|TRBJ2-3
CASSFGTSRSTDTQYF
TGTGCCAGCAGCTTTGGGACTTCCCGGAGCACAGATACGCAGTATTTT
>TRBV20-1|.|TRBJ2-1
CSAEKRNEQFF
TGCAGTGCGGAGAAGAGGAATGAGCAGTTCTTC
>TRBV18|TRBD2|TRBJ2-3
CASSPKGGGRSTDTQYF
TGTGCCAGCTCACCAAAAGGCGGGGGGCGAAGCACAGATACGCAGTATTTT
>TRBV5-1|.|TRBJ1-1
CASSLAGARNTEAFF
TGCGCCAGCAGCTTAGCGGGGGCTCGGAACACTGAAGCTTTCTTT
>TRBV28|TRBD1|TRBJ1-5
CASSLRQGIYQPQHF
TGTGCCAGCAGTTTACGACAGGGAATTTATCAGCCCCAGCATTTT
>TRBV27|.|TRBJ2-3
CASSFGSMTDTQYF
TGTGCCAGCAGTTTCGGGAGTATGACAGATACGCAGTATTTT
>TRBV7-9|.|TRBJ2-3
CASSSSDRTDTQYF
TGTGCCAGCAGCTCATCGGACAGAACAGATACGCAGTATTTT
>TRBV7-3|TRBD2|TRBJ2-5
CASSLTRTSGGETQYF
TGTGCCAGCAGCTTAACCCGGACTAGCGGGGGTGAGACCCAGTACTTC
>TRBV6-1|TRBD2|TRBJ2-1
CASIATSGGYNEQFF
TGTGCCAGCATTGCCACTAGCGGGGGCTACAATGAGCAGTTCTTC
>TRBV11-2|.|TRBJ2-2
CASSFPGETGELFF
TGTGCCAGCAGCTTTCCGGGGGAAACCGGGGAGCTGTTTTTT
>TRBV29-1|TRBD1|TRBJ1-1
CSERTGGMNTEAFF
TGCAGCGAGCGGACAGGGGGCATGAACACTGAAGCTTTCTTT
>TRBV5-1|.|TRBJ2-3
CASSSGFFTDTQYF
TGCGCCAGCAGCTCGGGGTTTTTCACAGATACGCAGTATTTT
>TRBV9|TRBD1|TRBJ1-1
CASSLTGVGTEAFF
TGTGCCAGCAGCTTAACAGGGGTTGGGACTGAAGCTTTCTTT
>TRBV7-6|TRBD1|TRBJ1-2
CASGPGTVAGYTF
TGTGCCAGCGGACCGGGGACAGTAGCCGGCTACACCTTC
>TRBV4-1|.|TRBJ1-2
CASSRPQWEGLTF
TGCGCCAGCAGCCGACCGCAGTGGGAGGGGTTAACCTTC
>TRBV23-1|TRBD1|TRBJ2-1
CARDRVYPSYNEQFF
TGCGCCAGGGACAGGGTTTACCCTTCCTACAATGAGCAGTTCTTC
>TRBV2|.|TRBJ1-3
CASMGTGSSGNTIYF
TGTGCCAGCATGGGGACTGGGTCCTCTGGAAACACCATATATTTT
>TRBV10-3|TRBD1|TRBJ2-2
CAISRLGTENTGELFF
TGTGCCATCAGTCGCCTTGGGACAGAGAACACCGGGGAGCTGTTTTTT
>TRBV7-9|.|TRBJ2-7
CASSFGTGWSYEQYF
TGTGCCAGCAGCTTCGGCACAGGGTGGTCCTACGAGCAGTACTTC
>TRBV7-2|.|TRBJ2-7
CASSLAGWGHSYEQYF
TGTGCCAGCAGCTTAGCAGGGTGGGGACACAGCTACGAGCAGTACTTC
>TRBV28|.|TRBJ1-1
CASSDPNRDTEAFF
TGTGCCAGCAGCGATCCGAACAGGGACACTGAAGCTTTCTTT
>TRBV6-5|.|TRBJ1-1
CASSLNGNTEAFF
TGTGCCAGCAGTTTGAACGGGAACACTGAAGCTTTCTTT
>TRBV6-5|.|TRBJ1-3
CASSFTVSGNTIYF
TGTGCCAGCAGTTTCACAGTGTCTGGAAACACCATATATTTT
>TRBV4-2|TRBD2|TRBJ2-3
CASSRTSEAGGPKDTQYF
TGTGCCAGCAGCCGGACTTCCGAAGCGGGGGGGCCAAAAGATACGCAGTATTTT
>TRBV11-3|.|TRBJ2-7
CASSLDVGGEQYF
TGTGCCAGCAGCTTAGATGTGGGGGGCGAGCAGTACTTC
>TRBV7-9|TRBD1|TRBJ2-7
CASSPRQGSFEQYF
TGTGCCAGCAGCCCTCGACAGGGCTCCTTCGAGCAGTACTTC
>TRBV2|TRBD1|TRBJ2-1
CASSSGGVRGQYNEQFF
TGTGCCAGCAGTTCCGGCGGGGTCAGGGGGCAGTACAATGAGCAGTTCTTC
>TRBV7-9|.|TRBJ2-6
CASSLERSSGANVLTF
TGTGCCAGCAGCTTAGAGAGGAGCTCTGGGGCCAACGTCCTGACTTTC
>TRBV21-1|.|TRBJ1-2
CASSKALQGNRGYYGYTF
TGTGCCAGCAGCAAAGCGCTACAAGGGAACCGGGGGTACTATGGCTACACCTTC